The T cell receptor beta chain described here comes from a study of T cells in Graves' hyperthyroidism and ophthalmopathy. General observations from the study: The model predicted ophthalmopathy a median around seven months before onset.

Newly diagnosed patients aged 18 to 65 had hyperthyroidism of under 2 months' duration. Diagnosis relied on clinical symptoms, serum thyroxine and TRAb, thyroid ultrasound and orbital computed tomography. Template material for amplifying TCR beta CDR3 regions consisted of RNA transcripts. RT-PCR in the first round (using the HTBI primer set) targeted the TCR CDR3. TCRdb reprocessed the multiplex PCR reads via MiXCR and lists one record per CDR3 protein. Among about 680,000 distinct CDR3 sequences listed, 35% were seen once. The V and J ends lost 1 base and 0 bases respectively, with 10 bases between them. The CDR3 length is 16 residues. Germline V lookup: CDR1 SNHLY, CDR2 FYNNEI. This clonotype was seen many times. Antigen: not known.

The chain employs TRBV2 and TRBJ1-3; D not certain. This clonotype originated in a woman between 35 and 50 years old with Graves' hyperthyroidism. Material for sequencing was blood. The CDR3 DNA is TGTGCCAGCAGTGAAGGCGGGCGGTACTCTGGAAACACCATATATTTT. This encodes CASSEGGRYSGNTIYF.